The sequence of this TCR beta chain was determined in a study of beta chain features in type 1 diabetes. Study-level background: All samples together contributed some 100,000,000 sorted cells for examination.

The CDR3 is 13 residues long. CDR1 SGHNT and CDR2 YYREEE come from the germline V gene (reference sequence). Deletions cut 0 bases from V and 5 bases from J, with 8 bases between. This clone was counted many times. Every bit of the isolated RNA underwent reverse transcription, so sequencing read expressed TCRB transcripts. TCRdb keeps only in-frame clones here, not all; method: immunoSEQ multiplex PCR. The sample records fewer than 200,000 clones, less than 9.5% being singletons. The chain couples TRBV5-4 to TRBJ2-5; a weak D match, TRBD1 (6 bases). Sequencing input: central memory CD4+ T cells from blood. The clonotype originates from a man between 18 and 29 years old in good health. CDR3 amino acids: CASSLGQGETQYF. As DNA, the CDR3 is TGTGCCAGCAGCTTGGGGCAGGGGGAGACCCAGTACTTC.